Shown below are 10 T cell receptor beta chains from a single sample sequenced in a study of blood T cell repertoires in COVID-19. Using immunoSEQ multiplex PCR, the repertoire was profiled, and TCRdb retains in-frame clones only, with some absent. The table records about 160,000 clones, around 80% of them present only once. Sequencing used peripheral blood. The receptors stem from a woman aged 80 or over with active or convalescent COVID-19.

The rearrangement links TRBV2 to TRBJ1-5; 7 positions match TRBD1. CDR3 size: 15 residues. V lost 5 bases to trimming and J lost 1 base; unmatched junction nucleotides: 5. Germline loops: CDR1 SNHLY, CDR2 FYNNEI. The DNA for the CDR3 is TGTGCCAGCAGTCGACAGGGTTCCAGCAATCAGCCCCAGCATTTT. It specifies CASSRQGSSNQPQHF. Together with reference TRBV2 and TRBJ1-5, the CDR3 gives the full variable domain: EPEVTQTPSHQVTQMGQEVILRCVPISNHLYFYWYRQILGQKVEFLVSFYNNEISEKSEIFDDQFSVERPDGSNFTLKIRSTKLEDSAMYFCASSRQGSSNQPQHFGDGTRLSIL.

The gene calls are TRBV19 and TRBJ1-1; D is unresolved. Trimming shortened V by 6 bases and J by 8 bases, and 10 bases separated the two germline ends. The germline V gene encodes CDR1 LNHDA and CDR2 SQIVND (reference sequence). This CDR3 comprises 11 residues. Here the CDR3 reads CASRSRSEAFF. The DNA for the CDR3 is TGTGCCAGTAGATCCCGGAGCGAAGCTTTCTTT.

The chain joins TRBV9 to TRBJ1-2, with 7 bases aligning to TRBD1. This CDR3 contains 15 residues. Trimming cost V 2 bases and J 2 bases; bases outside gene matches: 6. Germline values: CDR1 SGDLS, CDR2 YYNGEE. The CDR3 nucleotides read TGTGCCAGCAGCGTGGGCAGGGGGTCCAACTATGGCTACACCTTC. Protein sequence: CASSVGRGSNYGYTF.

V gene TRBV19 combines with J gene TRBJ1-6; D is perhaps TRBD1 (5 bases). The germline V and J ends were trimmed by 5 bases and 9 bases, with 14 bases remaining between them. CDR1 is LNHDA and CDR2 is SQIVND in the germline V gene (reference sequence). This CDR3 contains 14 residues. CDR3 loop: CASSPTTGVSPLHF. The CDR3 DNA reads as TGTGCCAGTAGTCCTACTACAGGAGTTTCACCCCTCCACTTT.

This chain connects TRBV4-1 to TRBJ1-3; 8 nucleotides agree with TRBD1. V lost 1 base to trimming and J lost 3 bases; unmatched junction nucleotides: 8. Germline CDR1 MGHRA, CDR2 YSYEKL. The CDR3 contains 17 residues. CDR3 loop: CASSQASDRVVGNTIYF. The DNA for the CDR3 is TGCGCCAGCAGCCAAGCCTCGGACAGGGTGGTTGGAAACACCATATATTTT.

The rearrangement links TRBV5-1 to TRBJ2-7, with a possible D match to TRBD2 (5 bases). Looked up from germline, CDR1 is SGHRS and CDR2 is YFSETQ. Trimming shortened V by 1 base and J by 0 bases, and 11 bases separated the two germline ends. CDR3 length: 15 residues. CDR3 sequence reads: CASSLNSAPSYEQYF. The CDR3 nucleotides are TGCGCCAGCAGCTTGAATAGCGCGCCCTCCTACGAGCAGTACTTC.

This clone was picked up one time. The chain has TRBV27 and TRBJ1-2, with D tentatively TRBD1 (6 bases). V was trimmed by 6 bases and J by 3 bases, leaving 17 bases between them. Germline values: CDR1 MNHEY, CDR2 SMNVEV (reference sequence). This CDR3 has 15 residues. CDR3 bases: TGTGCCAGCAGGGGGGGGGTGGGGGGCGACTATGGCTACACCTTC. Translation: CASRGGVGGDYGYTF.

DNA of the CDR3: TGTGCCAGCAGCCCCGGTGACAGGGGCTCAACTAATGAAAAACTGTTTTTT. This gives the protein CASSPGDRGSTNEKLFF. This chain uses TRBV4-2 with TRBJ1-4; 8 positions match TRBD1. Germline V CDR1 and CDR2: LGHNA, YNFKEQ. This CDR3 has 17 amino acids. V was pared by 4 bases and J by 0 bases, with 7 bases of the junction left unmatched.

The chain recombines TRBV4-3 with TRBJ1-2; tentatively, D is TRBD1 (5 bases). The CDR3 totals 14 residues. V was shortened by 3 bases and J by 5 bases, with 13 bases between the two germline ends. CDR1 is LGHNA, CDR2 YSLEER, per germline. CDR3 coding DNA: TGCGCCAGCAGCCAGTCAGGGCTGAAGTATGGCTACACCTTC. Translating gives CASSQSGLKYGYTF.

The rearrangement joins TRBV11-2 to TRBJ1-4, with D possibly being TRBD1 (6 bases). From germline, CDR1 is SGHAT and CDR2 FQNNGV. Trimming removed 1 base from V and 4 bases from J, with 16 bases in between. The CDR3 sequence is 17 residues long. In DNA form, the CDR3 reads TGTGCCAGCAGCTTAGGAATAGTTGGACAGAATAATGAAAAACTGTTTTTT. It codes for CASSLGIVGQNNEKLFF.